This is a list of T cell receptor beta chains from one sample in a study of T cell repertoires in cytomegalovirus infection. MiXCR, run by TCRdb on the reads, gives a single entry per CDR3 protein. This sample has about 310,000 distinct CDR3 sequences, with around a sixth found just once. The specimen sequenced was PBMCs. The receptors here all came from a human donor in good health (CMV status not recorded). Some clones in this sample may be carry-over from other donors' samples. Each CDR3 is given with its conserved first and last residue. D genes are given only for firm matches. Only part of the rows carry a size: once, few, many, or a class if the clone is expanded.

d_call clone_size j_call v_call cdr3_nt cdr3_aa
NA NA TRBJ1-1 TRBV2 TGTGCCAGCAGTGTGACCAGGCTGAACACTGAAGCTTTCTTT CASSVTRLNTEAFF
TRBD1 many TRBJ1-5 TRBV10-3 TGTGCCCTCCGGGACAGGGACGAGCAGCCCCAGCATTTT CALRDRDEQPQHF
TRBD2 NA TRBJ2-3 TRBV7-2 TGTGCCAGCAGCAAACTAGCGGGGGGGCCCTATACGCAGTATTTT CASSKLAGGPYTQYF
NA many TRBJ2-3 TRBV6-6 TGTGCCAGCAGTTGGGCAGATACGCAGTATTTT CASSWADTQYF
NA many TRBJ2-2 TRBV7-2 TGTGCCAGCAGACTAATGGGAGTACGCACCGGGGAGCTGTTTTTT CASRLMGVRTGELFF
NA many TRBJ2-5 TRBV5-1 TGCGCCAGCAGTCGAGGGGAGAGGAAGGAGACCCAGTACTTC CASSRGERKETQYF
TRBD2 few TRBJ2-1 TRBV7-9 TGTGCCAGCAGCACGACTAGCGGGGGGGAAAGCGGTGAGCAGTTCTTC CASSTTSGGESGEQFF
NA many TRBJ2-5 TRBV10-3 TGTGCCATCAGCCTAACAGGGATGAGAGAGACCCAGTACTTC CAISLTGMRETQYF
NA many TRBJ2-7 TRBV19 TGTGCCAGTAGTATTTGGGGCGGAGGAGCACCCTACGAGCAGTACTTC CASSIWGGGAPYEQYF
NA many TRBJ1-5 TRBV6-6 TGTGCCAGCAGTTACCGGGCAGTTCATAGCAATCAGCCCCAGCATTTT CASSYRAVHSNQPQHF
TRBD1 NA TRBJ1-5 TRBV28 TGTGCCAGCAGTTTCTATACAGGGGCGCCGGATCAGCCCCAGCATTTT CASSFYTGAPDQPQHF
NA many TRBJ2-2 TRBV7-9 TGTGCCAGCAGCTTAGGGCCCGGGGAGCTGTTTTTT CASSLGPGELFF
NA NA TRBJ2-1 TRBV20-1 TGCAGTGGCAGGAACAGGAACAATGAGCAGTTCTTC CSGRNRNNEQFF
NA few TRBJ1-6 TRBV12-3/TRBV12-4 TGTGCCAGCAGCGACCAGGCCCGAGGGCGATCACCCCTCCACTTT CASSDQARGRSPLHF
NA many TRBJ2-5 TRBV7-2 TGTGCCAGCAGCTTAGCGACGGCGTACCAAGAGACCCAGTACTTC CASSLATAYQETQYF
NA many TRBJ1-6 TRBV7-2 TGTGCCAGCAGCTCGCGCTCCAATTCACCCCTCCACTTT CASSSRSNSPLHF
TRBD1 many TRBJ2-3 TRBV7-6 TGTGCCAGCAGCTTACGTACGGGACAGGGGGCGACAGATACGCAGTATTTT CASSLRTGQGATDTQYF
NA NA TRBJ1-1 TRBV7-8 TGTGCCAGCACCGATCCGGGACGGGGATGGACTGAAGCTTTCTTT CASTDPGRGWTEAFF
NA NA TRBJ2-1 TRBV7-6 TGTGCCAGCAGCCCCGCGGGAAACTCCTACAATGAGCAGTTCTTC CASSPAGNSYNEQFF
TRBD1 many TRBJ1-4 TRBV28 TGTGCCAGCAGTTTACGACGGACAGGGGCTCAAAAACTGTTTTTT CASSLRRTGAQKLFF
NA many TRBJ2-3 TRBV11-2 TGTGCCAGCAGCTTAGATCGGGGGATAAGCACAGATACGCAGTATTTT CASSLDRGISTDTQYF
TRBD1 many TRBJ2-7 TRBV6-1 TGTGCCAGCAGCCGGATACCGGGACAGGGTTACGAGCAGTACTTC CASSRIPGQGYEQYF
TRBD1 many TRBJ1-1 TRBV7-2 TGTGCCAGCAGCTTAAGACGGACAGGGGCTGAAGCTTTCTTT CASSLRRTGAEAFF
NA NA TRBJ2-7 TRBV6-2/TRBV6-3 TGTGCCAGCAGTTTCCGGACGGGGAGCTCCTACGAGCAGTACTTC CASSFRTGSSYEQYF
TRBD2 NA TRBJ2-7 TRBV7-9 TGTGCCAGCAGCTTAGGGGGACTAGCCTACGAGCAGTGCTTC CASSLGGLAYEQCF
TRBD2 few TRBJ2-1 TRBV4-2 TGTGCCAGCGGCGGGCTAGCGGGGGGTCCTCCGAGCTCCTACAATGAGCAGTTCTTC CASGGLAGGPPSSYNEQFF
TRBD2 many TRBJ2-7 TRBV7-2 TGTGCCAGCACCGACGGAAGCGGGGGGACCTACGAGCAGTACTTC CASTDGSGGTYEQYF
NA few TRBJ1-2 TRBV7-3 TGTGCCAGCAGCTCTCCCGAGGGTTCTAACTATGGCTACACCTTC CASSSPEGSNYGYTF
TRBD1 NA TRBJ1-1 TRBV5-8 TGTGCCAGCAGCTTAGCGACAGGGGAGAACACTGAAGCTTTCTTT CASSLATGENTEAFF
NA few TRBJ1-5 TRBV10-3 TGTGCCATCAGTCCGGGACGTGACAATCAGCCCCAGCATTTT CAISPGRDNQPQHF
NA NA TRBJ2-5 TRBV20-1 TGCAGTGCTAGAATGGGCCAAGAGACCCAGTACTTC CSARMGQETQYF
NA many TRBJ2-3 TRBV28 TGTGCCAGCAGCTTAGATCGGGTAGGGACAGATACGCAGTATTTT CASSLDRVGTDTQYF
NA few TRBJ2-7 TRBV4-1 TGCGCCAGCAGCCCCGGGGCGGGGCGCTCCTACGAGCAGTACTTC CASSPGAGRSYEQYF
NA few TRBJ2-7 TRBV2 TGTGCCAGCACCGCGGGGACAGTGACTTGGTGGGAGCAGTACTTC CASTAGTVTWWEQYF
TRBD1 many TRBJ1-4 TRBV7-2 TGTGCCAGCAGCTTGGGGGACAGGGGGTTAAAACTGTTTTTT CASSLGDRGLKLFF
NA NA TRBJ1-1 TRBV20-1 TGCAGTGCGGAACCCGTGACTGAAGCTTTCTTT CSAEPVTEAFF
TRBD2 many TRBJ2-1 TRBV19 TGTGCCAGTAGTCCCCGTAGCGGGGGGGGTTTCAGTGAGCAGTTCTTC CASSPRSGGGFSEQFF
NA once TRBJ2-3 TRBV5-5 TGTGCCAGCAGACCGACTAGCACAGATACGCAGTATTTT CASRPTSTDTQYF
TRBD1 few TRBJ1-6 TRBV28 TGTGCCAGCAGTCCTCCGGGACAGGGGGGGACATATAATTCACCCCTCCACTTT CASSPPGQGGTYNSPLHF
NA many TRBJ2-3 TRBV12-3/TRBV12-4 TGTGCCAGCAGTTTTGGTGGACGGGCCACAGATACGCAGTATTTT CASSFGGRATDTQYF
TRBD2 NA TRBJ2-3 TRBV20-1 TGCAGTGGCGAACTAGCGGGGGTTACTAGCACAGATACGCAGTATTTT CSGELAGVTSTDTQYF